The clone carrying this TCR beta chain occurred a few times. The sample belongs to a study of blood T cell repertoires in COVID-19. Whole-study context: Specimens from acute and convalescent COVID-19 originated in the United States, Italy and Spain.

The CDR3 consists of 15 residues. Germline lookup yields CDR1 SGHAT and CDR2 FQNNGV. Unmatched junction bases numbered 4, after V lost 8 bases and J lost 2 bases. Authors' processing steps: Reference gene primer amplification gave nucleated cell count estimates. Only in-frame clones appear in the TCRdb table, and some are missing; sequencing was by immunoSEQ multiplex PCR. The DNA gave D and trimming, while V, J and clone size come from that table. This sample has 150,000 to 200,000 clones, with around 87% found just once. The material sequenced was peripheral blood. The sequence was collected from a woman in her 70s with COVID-19, enrolled during active disease. The chain joins TRBV11-2 to TRBJ2-6; 9 bases are shared with TRBD2. The CDR3 protein is CASGLAQPGANVLTF. DNA for the CDR3: TGTGCCAGCGGACTAGCGCAACCTGGGGCCAACGTCCTGACTTTC.